The next 12 T cell receptor beta chains were all read from a single sample in a study of PD-L1 blockade in urothelial cancer. Time point reported: pretreatment peripheral blood. Here immunoSEQ multiplex PCR was the method, and the copy in TCRdb shows in-frame clones only, minus some. The table shows tens of thousands of clones, with more than 75% occurring only once. The sequences come from PBMCs, collected around atezolizumab (anti-PD-L1) treatment. These receptors were taken from a man aged 45 to 65 with urothelial cancer.

The rearrangement joins TRBV7-3 to TRBJ1-1, with 7 bases that match TRBD1. The CDR3 totals 14 residues. Trimming cost V 4 bases and J 1 base; bases outside gene matches: 3. Germline V lookup: CDR1 SGHTA, CDR2 FQGTGA. In nucleotides, the CDR3 is TGTGCCAGCAGCTCGGGACAGCCGAACACTGAAGCTTTCTTT. Translated, it gives CASSSGQPNTEAFF.

The chain recombines TRBV5-1 with TRBJ2-2, with 13 nucleotides matching TRBD2. Germline CDR1 SGHRS, CDR2 YFSETQ. J lost 9 bases, V lost 4 bases, and 3 bases had no gene match. This CDR3 comprises 14 residues. The CDR3 protein is CASSPGTSGRELFF. As DNA, the CDR3 is TGCGCCAGCAGCCCCGGGACTAGCGGGAGGGAGCTGTTTTTT. The full variable domain, its missing parts supplied by reference TRBV5-1 and TRBJ2-2, is KAGVTQTPRYLIKTRGQQVTLSCSPISGHRSVSWYQQTPGQGLQFLFEYFSETQRNKGNFPGRFSGRQFSNSRSEMNVSTLELGDSALYLCASSPGTSGRELFFGEGSRLTVL.

Here the CDR3 reads CASSLVGGPGTIYF. In DNA form, the CDR3 reads TGTGCCAGCAGCTTAGTTGGAGGGCCTGGCACCATATATTTT. V usage is TRBV11-2 and J usage is TRBJ1-3; D not resolved. The CDR3 has 14 residues. V lost 1 base, J lost 9 bases, and 13 bases lay in between. In germline, CDR1 is SGHAT, CDR2 FQNNGV. Complete variable domain (other parts from reference TRBV11-2 and TRBJ1-3): EAGVAQSPRYKIIEKRQSVAFWCNPISGHATLYWYQQILGQGPKLLIQFQNNGVVDDSQLPKDRFSAERLKGVDSTLKIQPAKLEDSAVYLCASSLVGGPGTIYFGEGSWLTVV.

The V call is TRBV10-3, the J call TRBJ2-4; TRBD2 aligns across 7 bases. Per germline, CDR1 ENHRY and CDR2 SYGVKD. J was trimmed by 3 bases and V by 0 bases; bases with no gene match: 5. The CDR3 spans 16 residues. CDR3 in amino acids: CAISESLRGSKNIQYF. For the CDR3, the DNA is TGTGCCATCAGTGAGTCCTTGCGGGGGAGCAAAAACATTCAGTACTTC.

The V call is TRBV6-1, the J call TRBJ2-3; D is perhaps TRBD2 (6 bases). The CDR3 totals 15 residues. In germline, CDR1 is MNHNS, CDR2 SASEGT. V was shortened by 8 bases and J by 1 base, with 16 bases between the two germline ends. In nucleotides, the CDR3 is TGTGCCAGCTACAAACTAGCAGCGGGCACAGATACGCAGTATTTT. Translating it yields CASYKLAAGTDTQYF.

The chain uses TRBV6-4 and TRBJ1-1, with 8 bases aligning to TRBD1. Germline V gene sequence: CDR1 MRHNA, CDR2 SNTAGT. CDR3 size: 15 residues. V lost 3 bases to trimming and J lost 0 bases; unmatched junction nucleotides: 3. CDR3 region: CASSEQGGMNTEAFF. CDR3 sequence (DNA): TGTGCCAGCAGTGAACAGGGGGGGATGAACACTGAAGCTTTCTTT.

This clone was seen only once. J is TRBJ2-6 and V is TRBV7-3, with D possibly being TRBD2 (7 bases). CDR1 and CDR2 (germline): SGHTA, FQGTGA. The CDR3 is 16 residues long. V lost 1 base to trimming and J lost 4 bases, with 11 bases between them. This CDR3 is CASSLNGGRGANVLTF. The DNA for the CDR3 is TGTGCCAGCAGCTTAAACGGGGGGCGAGGGGCCAACGTCCTGACTTTC.

The chain is built from TRBV6-6 and TRBJ1-2; TRBD1 might be the D (6 bases). With 7 bases removed from V and 6 bases from J, the gap between germline ends came to 15 bases. In germline, CDR1 is MNHNY, CDR2 SVGAGI (reference sequence). The CDR3 is 13 amino acids. This CDR3 reads CASTRTARDGYTF. CDR3 in DNA: TGTGCCAGCACCAGGACAGCCCGGGATGGCTACACCTTC.

This clone has only a few counts. The chain employs TRBV10-3 and TRBJ1-1; TRBD1 might be the D (5 bases). The germline V gene has CDR1 ENHRY and CDR2 SYGVKD. The length of the CDR3 is 11 residues. The ends were cut back, 6 bases at V and 11 bases at J, with 13 bases in the middle. CDR3 coding DNA: TGTGCCATCAGGGCGGGGGGTGACGCTTTCTTT. Residues: CAIRAGGDAFF.

This rearrangement joins TRBV7-3 to TRBJ2-3; 7 bases map to TRBD2. Germline V CDR1 and CDR2: SGHTA, FQGTGA. The CDR3 is made up of 14 amino acids. V lost 4 bases and J lost 0; bases outside the gene matches: 1. The CDR3 loop reads CASSYSGSTDTQYF. CDR3 bases: TGTGCCAGCAGCTATAGCGGGAGCACAGATACGCAGTATTTT.

DNA for the CDR3: TGTGCCAGCAGCTTCGGGGGAAGGAGGAATCAGCCCCAGCATTTT. It specifies CASSFGGRRNQPQHF. The chain links TRBV7-8 to TRBJ1-5; D is possibly TRBD1 (5 bases). Germline V lookup: CDR1 SGHVS, CDR2 FQNEAQ. V was cut by 3 bases and J by 4 bases, with 13 bases left in between. The CDR3 is made up of 15 amino acids.

This clone was counted a single time. The J gene is TRBJ2-5, the V gene TRBV28; 7 nucleotides line up with TRBD2. V was pared by 7 bases and J by 3 bases, with 5 bases of the junction left unmatched. The CDR3 is made up of 13 amino acids. Germline assignment: CDR1 MDHEN and CDR2 SYDVKM. The CDR3 sequence: CASTPAGEETQYF. In nucleotides, the CDR3 is TGTGCCAGCACCCCCGCGGGGGAAGAGACCCAGTACTTC.